This T cell receptor beta chain was found in a study of OX40 agonist ivuxolimab in advanced cancers. About the study as a whole: Ivuxolimab, which targeted the costimulatory receptor OX40 (CD134), was an agonistic, fully human IgG2 monoclonal antibody. Intravenous ivuxolimab was administered to patients every 2 weeks at six dose levels: 0.01, 0.1, 0.3, 1.5, 3 and 10 mg/kg. Of the approximately 50 dose-escalation patients, hepatocellular carcinoma was present in roughly 19, melanoma in roughly 15, renal cell carcinoma in 9 and head and neck cancer in 9. The dose-escalation cohort was 82.7% male with a mean age of 60 years, ranging from about 20 to 80. Prior anti-PD-1, anti-PD-L1 or anti-CTLA-4 therapy was permitted, and 30% to 45% of dose-escalation patients had received checkpoint inhibitors. Three dose-escalation patients achieved partial responses, one with hepatocellular carcinoma and two with cutaneous melanoma. Peripheral TCRbeta sequencing aimed to test whether ivuxolimab altered TCR sequence diversity and caused clonal T-cell expansion. The monotherapy dose-escalation portion (N of about 50 patients) of the phase I ivuxolimab trial is reported in the paper. What the work shows at the level of the full study, not this receptor alone: In the 0.1-3.0 mg/kg groups, partial responders had among the lowest normalized peripheral clonal expansion, particularly in CD8+ T cells. After ivuxolimab, CD8+ T cells had more expanded clones than CD4+ T cells on average. Low levels of normalized T-cell clonal expansion were also seen in some patients who did not respond. Clonal expansion of both CD4+ and CD8+ blood T cells was observed from baseline to week 6 at doses 0.1 to 3.0 mg/kg. Which antigens the clonally expanded peripheral T cells were specific for was not determined.

The trial excluded patients who had a history of autoimmune disease or were on systemic immunosuppression. Peripheral blood for TCR sequencing was collected from all dose cohorts at baseline, on cycle 4 day 1, and on cycle 7 day 1. The samples were taken from a phase I, first-in-human, multicenter, open-label dose-escalation trial of ivuxolimab. The trial enrolled adults with locally advanced or metastatic head and neck squamous cell, hepatocellular, melanoma or renal cell carcinoma. Before TCR sequencing, CD4+ T cells and CD8+ T cells were sorted from peripheral blood as separate populations. CDR1 and CDR2 are drawn from the germline V gene (reference sequence): LNHDA, SQIVND. Trimming leaves V shorter by 3 bases and J shorter by 5 bases, with the junction holding 4 bases beyond the gene matches. Reading from cysteine to phenylalanine, the CDR3 counts 14 amino acids. Only the CDR3 region is kept as DNA, spanning 42 bases read in frame from base 1.

For this clone: Its antigen is currently not known. There are no base qualities to consult, and no much larger clone falls within one base.

Genomic DNA was extracted from sorted cells for sequencing of the TCRbeta CDR3 region. TCRbeta CDR3 regions were sequenced using the immunoSEQ Assay. Not all clones reach the TCRdb copy of this immuneACCESS table, which keeps in-frame sequences only. Checked studies attribute under half of the gap to unresolved V genes and leave the rest unexplained. This sample is represented by 65,000 to 90,000 clones; roughly 86% of them were singletons. The ten top clones hold over 0.65% of the sample. The rearranged chain carries TRBV19 and TRBJ2-7, and TRBD2 matches 10 of the central bases. This TCR was sampled from an adult with an advanced solid tumor such as melanoma, head and neck, liver or kidney cancer. This material consisted of CD4+ or CD8+ T cells sorted from blood, taken in a trial of the OX40 agonist ivuxolimab. The CDR3 protein sequence reads: CASSITSGTHEQYF. At the DNA level, the sequence is TGTGCCAGTAGTATCACTAGCGGGACCCACGAGCAGTACTTC.